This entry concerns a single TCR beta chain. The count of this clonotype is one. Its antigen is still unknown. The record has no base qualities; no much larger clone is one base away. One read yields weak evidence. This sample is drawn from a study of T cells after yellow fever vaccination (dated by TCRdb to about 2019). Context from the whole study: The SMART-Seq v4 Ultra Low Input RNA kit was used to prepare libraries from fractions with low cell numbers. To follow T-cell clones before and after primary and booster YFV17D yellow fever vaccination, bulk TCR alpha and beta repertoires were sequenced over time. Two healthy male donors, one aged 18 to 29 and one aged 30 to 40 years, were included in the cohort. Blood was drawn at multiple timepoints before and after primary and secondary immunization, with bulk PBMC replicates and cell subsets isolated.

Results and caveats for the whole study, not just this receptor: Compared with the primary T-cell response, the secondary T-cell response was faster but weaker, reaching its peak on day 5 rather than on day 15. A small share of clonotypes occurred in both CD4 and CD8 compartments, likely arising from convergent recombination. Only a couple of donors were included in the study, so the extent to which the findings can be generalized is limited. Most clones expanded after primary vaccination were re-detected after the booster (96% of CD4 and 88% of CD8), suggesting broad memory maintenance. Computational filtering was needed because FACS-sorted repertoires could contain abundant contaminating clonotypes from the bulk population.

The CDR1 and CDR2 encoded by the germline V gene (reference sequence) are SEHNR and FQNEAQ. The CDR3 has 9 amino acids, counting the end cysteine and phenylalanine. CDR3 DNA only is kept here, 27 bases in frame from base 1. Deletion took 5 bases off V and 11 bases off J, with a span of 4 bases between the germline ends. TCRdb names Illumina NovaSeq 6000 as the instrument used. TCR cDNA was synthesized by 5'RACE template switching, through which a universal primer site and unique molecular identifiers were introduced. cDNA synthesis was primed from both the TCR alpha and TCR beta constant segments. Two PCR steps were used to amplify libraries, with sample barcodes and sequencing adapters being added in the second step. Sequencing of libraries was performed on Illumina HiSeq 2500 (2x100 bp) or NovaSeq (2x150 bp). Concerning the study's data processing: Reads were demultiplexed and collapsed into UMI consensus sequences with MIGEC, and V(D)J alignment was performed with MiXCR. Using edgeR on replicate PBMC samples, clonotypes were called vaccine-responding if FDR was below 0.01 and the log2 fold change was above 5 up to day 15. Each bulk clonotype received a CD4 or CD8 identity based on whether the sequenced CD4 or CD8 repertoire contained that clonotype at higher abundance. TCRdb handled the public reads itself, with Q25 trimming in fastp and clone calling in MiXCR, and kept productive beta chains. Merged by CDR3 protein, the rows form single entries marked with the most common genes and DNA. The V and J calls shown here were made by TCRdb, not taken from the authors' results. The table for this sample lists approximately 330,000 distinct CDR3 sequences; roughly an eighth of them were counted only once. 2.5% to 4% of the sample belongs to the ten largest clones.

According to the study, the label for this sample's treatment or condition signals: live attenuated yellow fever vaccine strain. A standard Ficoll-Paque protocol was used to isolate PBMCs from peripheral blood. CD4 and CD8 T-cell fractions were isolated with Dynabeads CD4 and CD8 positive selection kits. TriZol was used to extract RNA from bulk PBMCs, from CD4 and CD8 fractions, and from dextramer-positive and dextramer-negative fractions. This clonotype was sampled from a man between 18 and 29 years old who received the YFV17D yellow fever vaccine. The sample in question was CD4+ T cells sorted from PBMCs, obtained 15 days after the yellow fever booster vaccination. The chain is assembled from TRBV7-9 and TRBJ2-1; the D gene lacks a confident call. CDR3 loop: CASSLQQFF. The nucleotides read TGTGCCAGCAGCCTTCAGCAGTTCTTC.